Below, 17 T cell receptor beta chains from the same sample are listed, as sequenced in a study of cytomegalovirus exposure and HLA in healthy donors (dated by TCRdb to 2015 to 2018). The library was prepared using the immunoSEQ multiplex PCR assay. A mixture of 60 forward primers for TCR Vbeta segments and 13 reverse primers for TCR Jbeta segments was used in the multiplex PCR. TCRdb limited this immuneACCESS table to in-frame rearrangements with V and J called. A share of clones is missing; checked studies link under half to unresolved V genes, and the rest is unexplained. Across this sample there are around 210,000 clones, with more than 75% seen only once. The leading ten clones occupy about 0.25% of the sample. The sequenced material came from PBMCs. The source of these receptors is a girl aged 2-15 years in good health and CMV-seronegative.

The CDR3 DNA is TGTGCCAGCTCACCGCTCGACTTGAACACCGGGGAGCTGTTTTTT. Amino acid sequence: CASSPLDLNTGELFF. This rearrangement joins TRBV18 to TRBJ2-2; no reliable D call. Germline V gene data show CDR1 as KGHSH and CDR2 as LQKENI. V gave up 3 bases and J gave up 1 base, with 9 bases separating them. This CDR3 has 15 amino acids.

The chain is built from TRBV30 and TRBJ1-2, with 7 bases aligning to TRBD1. V shed 0 bases and J 11 bases; nucleotides not matched to a gene: 12. This CDR3 contains 14 residues. The germline gives CDR1 GTSNPN, CDR2 SVGIG (reference sequence). CDR3 region: CAWSVRWTGGEYTF. DNA of the CDR3: TGTGCCTGGAGTGTACGTTGGACAGGTGGGGAGTACACCTTC.

The chain uses TRBV18 and TRBJ2-7; TRBD2 matches 9 bases. This CDR3 comprises 13 residues. The junction had 2 bases not matched to a gene; V was cut back by 4 bases and J by 4 bases. Per germline, CDR1 KGHSH and CDR2 LQKENI. CDR3 coding DNA: TGTGCCAGCTCACTGGGACTAGCTTACGAGCAGTACTTC. Protein sequence: CASSLGLAYEQYF. The full variable domain, in which reference TRBV18 and TRBJ2-7 provide the parts outside the CDR3, is NAGVMQNPRHLVRRRGQEARLRCSPMKGHSHVYWYRQLPEEGLKFMVYLQKENIIDESGMPKERFSAEFPKEGPSILRIQQVVRGDSAAYFCASSLGLAYEQYFGPGTRLTVT.

V is TRBV30 and J is TRBJ2-2; 10 bases line up with TRBD2. The V gene end was trimmed by 4 bases and the J gene end by 1 base; junction bases not matched to a gene: 6. CDR3 length equals 16 residues. The germline V gene has CDR1 GTSNPN and CDR2 SVGIG (reference sequence). CDR3 loop: CAWTSTSGKNTGELFF. The CDR3 DNA reads as TGTGCCTGGACTTCTACTAGCGGGAAGAACACCGGGGAGCTGTTTTTT. Using reference TRBV30 and TRBJ2-2 for the parts outside the CDR3, the full variable domain is SQTIHQWPATLVQPVGSPLSLECTVEGTSNPNLYWYRQAAGRGLQLLFYSVGIGQISSEVPQNLSASRPQDRQFILSSKKLLLSDSGFYLCAWTSTSGKNTGELFFGEGSRLTVL.

The rearrangement links TRBV7-2 to TRBJ1-4; no clear D. Germline V gives CDR1 SGHTA, CDR2 FQGNSA. Trimming shortened V by 6 bases and J by 3 bases, and 5 bases separated the two germline ends. The CDR3 is made up of 12 amino acids. The DNA for the CDR3 is TGTGCCAGCAGTAGAGCTAATGAAAAACTGTTTTTT. Translated: CASSRANEKLFF.

The chain has TRBV13 and TRBJ2-7; 8 positions agree with TRBD2. CDR3 length: 14 amino acids. V lost 5 bases and J lost 3; bases outside the gene matches: 6. Per the germline V gene, CDR1 is PRHDT and CDR2 is FYEKMQ (reference sequence). The CDR3 spells CASSKLAESYEQYF. The CDR3 region has the DNA TGTGCCAGCAGCAAACTAGCGGAAAGCTACGAGCAGTACTTC.

V usage is TRBV7-2 and J usage is TRBJ2-7; the D gene is possibly TRBD1 (6 bases). This CDR3 has 14 residues. Germline-derived CDR1 and CDR2 are SGHTA and FQGNSA. Trimming removed 5 bases from V and 9 bases from J, with 20 bases in between. This CDR3 is CASSPRGTYSSQYF. Written as DNA, the CDR3 is TGTGCCAGCAGCCCAAGGGGGACCTATAGCTCGCAGTACTTC.

The chain uses TRBV4-2 and TRBJ2-3; 8 bases match TRBD2. Germline CDR1 and CDR2: LGHNA and YNFKEQ. The CDR3 extends over 17 amino acids. V was pared by 1 base and J by 2 bases, with 8 bases of the junction left unmatched. The CDR3 here is CASSQATAGGNTDTQYF. DNA for the CDR3: TGTGCCAGCAGCCAAGCTACGGCGGGAGGAAACACAGATACGCAGTATTTT.

This chain links TRBV5-4 with TRBJ1-2; a weak D match, TRBD1 (5 bases). This CDR3 spans 12 amino acids. Trimming took 4 bases from V and 4 from J, leaving 8 bases between them. Germline values: CDR1 SGHNT, CDR2 YYREEE (reference sequence). CDR3 residues: CASSGQGYGYTF. In nucleotides, the CDR3 is TGTGCCAGCAGCGGCCAGGGCTATGGCTACACCTTC.

The gene calls are TRBV6-1 and TRBJ2-5, with D maybe TRBD1 (5 bases). Trimming removed 4 bases at V and 5 bases at J, with 8 bases between. This CDR3 has 12 residues. CDR1 and CDR2 from the germline V gene are MNHNS and SASEGT. The CDR3 coding sequence is TGTGCCAGCAGTGCTTACAGGGAGACCCAGTACTTC. It encodes CASSAYRETQYF.

In this sample, this clone turned up once. The chain recombines TRBV5-1 with TRBJ1-6; the match to TRBD1 covers 7 bases. Germline CDR1 reads SGHRS; CDR2 reads YFSETQ. The V segment lost 0 bases and the J segment 6 bases; nucleotides outside the gene matches: 3. The CDR3 consists of 15 residues. As DNA, the CDR3 is TGCGCCAGCAGCTTGGGAGACAGGGCTAATTCACCCCTCCACTTT. It codes for CASSLGDRANSPLHF.

V is TRBV25-1 and J is TRBJ2-1, with 7 bases lining up with TRBD2. V lost 7 bases, J lost 1 base, and 4 bases stayed unmatched. CDR1 is MGHDK, CDR2 SYGVNS, per germline. This CDR3 spans 14 amino acids. CDR3 DNA sequence: TGTGCCAGCAAGGGGCGGGAGTCCTACAATGAGCAGTTCTTC. This translates into CASKGRESYNEQFF.

V is TRBV4-1 and J is TRBJ1-5, with 8 bases that match TRBD1. This CDR3 region has 14 residues. Germline CDR1 is MGHRA and CDR2 is YSYEKL. The junction had 5 bases not matched to a gene; V was cut back by 4 bases and J by 6 bases. The CDR3 loop reads CASSLPGGSQPQHF. The DNA for the CDR3 is TGCGCCAGCAGCCTTCCAGGGGGCAGTCAGCCCCAGCATTTT.

J is TRBJ1-1 and V is TRBV30; D might be TRBD1 (5 bases). V gave up 0 bases and J gave up 1 base, with 15 bases separating them. Germline loops: CDR1 GTSNPN, CDR2 SVGIG (reference sequence). The CDR3 runs to 16 residues. The CDR3 is CAWSVPLVGPNTEAFF. For the CDR3, the DNA is TGTGCCTGGAGTGTCCCCCTCGTGGGGCCGAACACTGAAGCTTTCTTT.

This clone was picked up one time. V usage is TRBV9 and J usage is TRBJ1-4; TRBD1 matches 9 bases. The J segment lost 6 bases and the V segment lost 2 bases, leaving 2 bases of the junction unmatched. This CDR3 is built from 14 residues. Germline V gene lookup returns CDR1 SGDLS and CDR2 YYNGEE. CDR3 loop: CASSVGQGYEKLFF. The CDR3 DNA follows: TGTGCCAGCAGCGTGGGACAGGGCTATGAAAAACTGTTTTTT.

The chain has TRBV15 and TRBJ1-5; 7 bases align to TRBD1. Per germline, CDR1 LNHNV and CDR2 YYDKDF (reference sequence). The CDR3 runs 17 residues. With V trimmed by 0 bases and J by 2 bases, 7 bases remained unmatched. CDR3 nucleotide sequence: TGTGCCACCAGCAGAGAGGGGATAACAGGGGGCAATCAGCCCCAGCATTTT. Translating gives CATSREGITGGNQPQHF.

With regard to this clone: A read error may produce the germline difference seen at one junction end. The chain is built from TRBV27 and TRBJ1-2; D is uncertain. This CDR3 region has 16 residues. Germline CDR1 and CDR2: MNHEY and SMNVEV (reference sequence). In DNA form, the CDR3 reads TGTGCCAGCAGTTTTAGGCCTCGTCGCACTAACTATGGCTGCACCTTC. Its translation is CASSFRPRRTNYGCTF.